These 4 T cell receptor beta chains were sequenced from one sample in a study of glioma-infiltrating T cells after dendritic cell vaccination. Some clones are missing from TCRdb's copy, which holds only in-frame ones; the method was immunoSEQ multiplex PCR. Here the sample spans 50,000 to 80,000 clones, 82% being singletons. The sample was blood, taken before dendritic cell vaccination. The receptors were sampled from a human donor with glioblastoma.

This clone was counted only a few times. The rearrangement links TRBV2 to TRBJ2-7, with TRBD1 matching 8 bases. CDR3 size: 16 residues. Trimming cost V 6 bases and J 6 bases; bases outside gene matches: 16. From germline, CDR1 is SNHLY and CDR2 FYNNEI. CDR3 nucleotide sequence: TGTGCCAGCAGCGGCCAATCGGGACAGGTGCGTAGCGAGCAGTACTTC. Its protein product is CASSGQSGQVRSEQYF.

The chain carries TRBV19 and TRBJ1-6; D is unresolved. The CDR3 is 13 amino acids. Germline V gene lookup returns CDR1 LNHDA and CDR2 SQIVND (reference sequence). Between the trimmed V and J ends, which lost 4 bases and 7 bases, there was a span of 8 bases. The CDR3 protein is CASSTNWNSPLHF. The CDR3 DNA sequence: TGTGCCAGTAGTACGAACTGGAATTCACCCCTCCACTTT.

The CDR3 DNA reads as TGTGCCACCAGCACCAGACAGGGTCCCTCCTATAATTCACCCCTCCACTTT. This codes for CATSTRQGPSYNSPLHF. The chain is built from TRBV15 and TRBJ1-6; 7 nucleotides line up with TRBD1. The CDR3 is 17 residues long. The germline V gene has CDR1 LNHNV and CDR2 YYDKDF (reference sequence). Losses at the gene ends were 4 bases for V and 0 bases for J; bases not matched to a gene: 6.

This clone was observed a handful of times. The chain carries TRBV19 and TRBJ2-6; 7 nucleotides match TRBD2. The CDR3 contains 16 residues. V shed 9 bases, J shed 0 bases, and the junction held 8 bases outside the gene matches. Germline V gene data show CDR1 as LNHDA and CDR2 as SQIVND (reference sequence). The CDR3 here is CASHLGGGSGANVLTF. In nucleotides, the CDR3 is TGTGCCAGCCACTTGGGCGGGGGCTCTGGGGCCAACGTCCTGACTTTC.